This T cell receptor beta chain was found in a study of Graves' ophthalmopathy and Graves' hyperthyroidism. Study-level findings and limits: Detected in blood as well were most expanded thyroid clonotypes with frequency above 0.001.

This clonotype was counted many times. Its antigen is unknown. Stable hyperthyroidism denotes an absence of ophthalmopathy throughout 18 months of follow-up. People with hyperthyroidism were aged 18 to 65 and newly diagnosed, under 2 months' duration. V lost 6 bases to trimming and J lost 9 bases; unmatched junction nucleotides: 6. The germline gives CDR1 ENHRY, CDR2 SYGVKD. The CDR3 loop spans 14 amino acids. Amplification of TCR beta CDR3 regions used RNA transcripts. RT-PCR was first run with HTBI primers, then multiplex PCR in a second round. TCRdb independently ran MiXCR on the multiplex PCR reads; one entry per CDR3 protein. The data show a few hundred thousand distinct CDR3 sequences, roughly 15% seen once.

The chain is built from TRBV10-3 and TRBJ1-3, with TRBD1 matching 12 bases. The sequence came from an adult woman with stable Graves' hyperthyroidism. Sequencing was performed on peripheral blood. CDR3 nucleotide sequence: TGTGCCATCAGAGGGACAGGGGGCTCGGCCACCATATATTTT. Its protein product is CAIRGTGGSATIYF.